The rows below give T cell receptor beta chains drawn from one sample of a study of radiation and T cells in renal cell carcinoma. TCRdb keeps only in-frame clones here, not all; method: immunoSEQ multiplex PCR. The data show around 80,000 clones, 82% seen once. Sample: blood, taken from a patient whose treatment included radiotherapy and nephrectomy. Every receptor here comes from a man in his 60s with renal cell carcinoma. The CDR3 runs from the conserved cysteine through the conserved F or W. The order of the fields is J gene, V gene, clone size, D gene, CDR3 protein, CDR3 DNA. D genes are given only for firm matches. For some rows the clone size is stated as once, few or many, or as a class when expanded; others skip it.

>TRBJ1-2|TRBV2|NA|TRBD1
CASSEGGQGAPSF
TGTGCCAGCAGTGAAGGGGGACAGGGGGCTCCTTCTTTC
>TRBJ2-3|TRBV19|once|NA
CASSIGGPDTQYF
TGTGCCAGTAGTATAGGGGGACCAGATACGCAGTATTTT
>TRBJ2-2|TRBV29-1|NA|TRBD1
CSVARTGPGELFF
TGCAGCGTCGCTCGGACAGGGCCCGGGGAGCTGTTTTTT
>TRBJ2-5|TRBV7-2|NA|NA
CASSPMIQETQYF
TGTGCCAGCAGCCCCATGATACAAGAGACCCAGTACTTC
>TRBJ2-3|TRBV5-8|NA|NA
CASSREGIRTDTQYF
TGTGCCAGCAGCCGCGAGGGAATCCGCACAGATACGCAGTATTTT
>TRBJ1-2|TRBV5-5|NA|NA
CASSLTGGNYGYTF
TGTGCCAGCAGCTTGACTGGGGGAAACTATGGCTACACCTTC
>TRBJ2-7|TRBV9|NA|TRBD1
CASSAEGTGPYEQYF
TGTGCCAGCAGCGCCGAGGGGACAGGTCCCTACGAGCAGTACTTC
>TRBJ2-1|TRBV7-2|NA|NA
CASSLLYNEQFF
TGTGCCAGCAGCTTACTGTACAATGAGCAGTTCTTC
>TRBJ2-3|TRBV6-1|NA|TRBD2
CASQAGWELYF
TGTGCCAGCCAAGCGGGATGGGAGCTGTATTTT
>TRBJ2-3|TRBV10-3|NA|TRBD2
CAISESVLAGGSDTQYF
TGTGCCATCAGTGAGTCGGTGCTAGCGGGAGGTTCAGATACGCAGTATTTT
>TRBJ2-7|TRBV7-8|NA|NA
CASSPLGRPFSYEQYF
TGTGCCAGCAGCCCGTTAGGCAGGCCATTCTCCTACGAGCAGTACTTC
>TRBJ2-7|TRBV29-1|NA|NA
CSVESGADYEQYF
TGCAGCGTTGAATCAGGGGCTGACTACGAGCAGTACTTC
>TRBJ1-1|TRBV2|once|NA
CASRGLAGGNTEAFF
TGTGCCAGCAGAGGGTTGGCTGGGGGGAACACTGAAGCTTTCTTT
>TRBJ2-1|TRBV10-1|NA|NA
CASSESVSRSADEQFF
TGCGCCAGCAGTGAGTCCGTTAGTCGGAGCGCCGACGAGCAGTTCTTC
>TRBJ2-7|TRBV28|NA|NA
CASSLAGYEQYF
TGTGCCAGCAGTTTAGCGGGCTACGAGCAGTACTTC
>TRBJ2-1|TRBV5-4|once|TRBD2
CASSWTSGRSAEQFF
TGTGCCAGCAGCTGGACTAGCGGGAGATCAGCTGAGCAGTTCTTC
>TRBJ2-2|TRBV9|NA|TRBD1
CASSMTGTGGTGELFF
TGTGCCAGCAGCATGACCGGGACAGGGGGCACCGGGGAGCTGTTTTTT
>TRBJ2-5|TRBV4-1|NA|TRBD1
CASSHSPGTGYETQYF
TGCGCCAGCAGCCACAGTCCCGGGACAGGGTACGAGACCCAGTACTTC
>TRBJ2-2|TRBV5-4|NA|TRBD2
CASSPTSGSTNTGELFF
TGTGCCAGCAGCCCGACTAGCGGGAGCACAAACACCGGGGAGCTGTTTTTT
>TRBJ2-1|TRBV7-2|NA|TRBD1
CASSEQGTRINNEQFF
TGTGCCAGCAGCGAACAGGGGACACGGATAAACAATGAGCAGTTCTTC
>TRBJ1-4|TRBV21-1|NA|NA
CASSKALKGTGGCEKLFF
TGTGCCAGCAGCAAAGCGCTAAAAGGGACAGGGGGATGTGAAAAACTGTTTTTT
>TRBJ1-5|TRBV6-1|few|NA
CASSEARRQPQHF
TGTGCCAGCAGTGAAGCTCGGCGGCAGCCCCAGCATTTT
>TRBJ2-3|TRBV5-1|NA|NA
CASSSGGTDTQYF
TGCGCCAGCAGTTCAGGCGGCACAGATACGCAGTATTTT
>TRBJ2-5|TRBV5-1|NA|NA
CASSLAGTKQETQYF
TGCGCCAGCAGCTTGGCCGGGACAAAACAAGAGACCCAGTACTTC
>TRBJ1-2|TRBV14|NA|NA
CASSQKITGYYGYTF
TGTGCCAGCAGCCAAAAAATCACGGGGTACTATGGCTACACCTTC
>TRBJ2-5|TRBV5-1|few|NA
CASSRNTGSQETQYF
TGCGCCAGCAGTCGGAATACAGGGAGCCAAGAGACCCAGTACTTC
>TRBJ2-2|TRBV29-1|NA|NA
CSVVKGLNTGELFF
TGCAGCGTTGTGAAGGGTTTGAACACCGGGGAGCTGTTTTTT
>TRBJ2-1|TRBV27|few|NA
CASSPDWSSYNEQFF
TGTGCCAGCAGCCCAGACTGGAGCTCCTACAATGAGCAGTTCTTC
>TRBJ2-4|TRBV13|NA|TRBD2
CASSLGLAGVLAKNIQYF
TGTGCCAGCAGCTTAGGCCTCGCGGGGGTTTTGGCCAAAAACATTCAGTACTTC
>TRBJ1-1|TRBV12-5|NA|NA
CASGPPRGEAFF
TGTGCTAGTGGTCCCCCCCGGGGAGAAGCTTTCTTT
>TRBJ2-3|TRBV6-5|NA|NA
CASSWNTGTGTDTQYF
TGTGCCAGCAGTTGGAACACAGGGACCGGCACAGATACGCAGTATTTT
>TRBJ2-1|TRBV4-2|NA|NA
CASSQDGRGEQFF
TGTGCCAGCAGCCAAGACGGAAGGGGTGAGCAGTTCTTC
>TRBJ1-2|TRBV6-5|NA|NA
CASRRTVNYGYTF
TGTGCCAGCAGACGGACAGTAAACTATGGCTACACCTTC
>TRBJ2-7|TRBV5-1|NA|NA
CASSRAGGSYEQYF
TGCGCCAGCAGCCGAGCTGGGGGCTCCTACGAGCAGTACTTC
>TRBJ2-7|TRBV19|NA|TRBD2
CASSMRRESHEQYF
TGTGCCAGTAGTATGAGGCGGGAGTCCCACGAGCAGTACTTC